These 32 T cell receptor beta chains came from one sample sequenced in a study of T cell clonality in common variable immunodeficiency. Notes on the study in general: Fewer deletions and N-nucleotide insertions were reportedly seen in common variable immunodeficiency TCR beta sequences.

TCRdb's copy holds only in-frame clones and misses some; the assay was immunoSEQ multiplex PCR. Sampling found about 15,000 clones, none seen once. For these receptors, no antigen is known. Sequencing was done on a sample of peripheral blood mononuclear cells. The receptors were gathered from a human donor with common variable immunodeficiency.

This clone occurred a few times. The read is 3 residues too short to cover the CDR3 end, so that end is filled in from the germline J gene. J is TRBJ2-7 and V is TRBV6-2 or TRBV6-3, with TRBD1 matching over 9 bases. The J segment lost 5 bases and the V segment lost 7 bases, leaving 15 bases of the junction unmatched. The germline gives CDR1 MNHEY, CDR2 SVGEGT. CDR3 length: 16 residues. Partial CDR3 DNA: TGTGCCAGCACCGATCCTCGACAGGGGGGCCTCAACGAG. It specifies CASTDPRQGGLNE. The full CDR3 is CASTDPRQGGLNEQYF.

The covered CDR3 bases are TGTGCCAGTAGTATTGACACCCTGAACACTGAA. Protein product: CASSIDTLNTE. The CDR3 in full is CASSIDTLNTEAFF. The chain employs TRBV19 and TRBJ1-1; D is unresolved. The CDR3 extends 3 residues past the end of the read, so its final part is completed from the germline J gene. Germline CDR1 LNHDA, CDR2 SQIVND (reference sequence). V lost 3 bases and J lost 0, with 8 bases in between. The CDR3 is 14 amino acids.

This clone was observed a handful of times. The CDR3 end falls 3 residues outside the read, so it is completed with the germline J gene. The rearrangement links TRBV19 to TRBJ2-2; 8 bases align to TRBD1. The junction had 7 bases not matched to a gene; V was cut back by 6 bases and J by 4 bases. The V gene's germline CDR1 is LNHDA and CDR2 SQIVND (reference sequence). The CDR3 extends over 15 amino acids. This CDR3 is CASRQRTGSTGELFF. Partial CDR3 DNA: TGTGCCAGTAGGCAACGGACAGGGAGCACCGGGGAG.

Of note for this clone: The DNA ends 3 residues before the CDR3 does, and the rest of the CDR3 is filled in from the germline J gene. The chain is built from TRBV6-1 and TRBJ2-1; 7 nucleotides line up with TRBD1. Germline V gene lookup returns CDR1 MNHNS and CDR2 SASEGT. The length of the CDR3 is 14 residues. Germline trimming cut 4 bases from V and 2 bases from J; bases unmatched to any gene: 2. The chain's CDR3 is CASSADRAYNEQFF. The sequenced part of the CDR3 DNA is TGTGCCAGCAGTGCCGACAGGGCCTACAATGAG.

This clone was counted only a few times. The CDR3 is cut off 3 residues early in the read; its end comes from the germline J gene. The chain is built from TRBV6-2 or TRBV6-3 and TRBJ2-1; D not resolved. V gave up 6 bases and J gave up 7 bases, with 13 bases separating them. The CDR3 covers 13 residues. Germline V lookup: CDR1 MNHEY, CDR2 SVGEGT. CDR3 in amino acids: CASSRQNENEQFF. The sequenced CDR3 bases are TGTGCCAGCAGCCGACAAAACGAGAATGAG.

Worth noting for this clone: The CDR3 extends 3 residues past the end of the read, so its final part is completed from the germline J gene. The rearrangement joins TRBV6-1 to TRBJ1-5, with 8 nucleotides matching TRBD1. Looked up from germline, CDR1 is MNHNS and CDR2 is SASEGT. The CDR3 length is 15 residues. The J segment lost 6 bases and the V segment lost 1 base, leaving 5 bases of the junction unmatched. CDR3 DNA (partial): TGTGCCAGCAGTGAAGACGGGACAGGCAGTCAGCCC. Residues: CASSEDGTGSQP. The CDR3, in full, reads CASSEDGTGSQPQHF.

CDR3 amino acids: CASSSRGRRTEAFF. CDR3 DNA (partial): TGTGCCAGCAGCTCCAGGGGGCGTAGGACTGAA. This sequence joins TRBV7-2 and TRBJ1-1; 8 nucleotides agree with TRBD1. The read is 3 residues too short to cover the CDR3 end, so that end is filled in from the germline J gene. CDR1 is SGHTA and CDR2 is FQGNSA in the germline V gene. The CDR3 consists of 14 residues. V lost 4 bases, J lost 5 bases, and 6 bases stayed unmatched.

This clone was observed a few times. Read coverage stops 3 residues before the CDR3 terminus; the germline J gene supplies the remainder. The J gene is TRBJ1-6, the V gene TRBV6-1; D may be TRBD1 (5 bases). Germline V gene sequence: CDR1 MNHNS, CDR2 SASEGT. Deletions cut 1 base from V and 8 bases from J, with 15 bases between. This CDR3 is 16 amino acids long. The CDR3 loop reads CASSEEGSEPYSPLHF. The CDR3 DNA, read in part, is TGTGCCAGCAGTGAAGAGGGGTCAGAACCTTATTCACCC.

About this clone: The read is 3 residues too short to cover the CDR3 end, so that end is filled in from the germline J gene. The genes are TRBV11-3 and TRBJ2-1, with D perhaps TRBD2 (6 bases). Germline CDR1 is SGHNT and CDR2 is YENEEA. V lost 0 bases and J lost 6, with 9 bases in between. The CDR3 extends over 14 amino acids. The CDR3 DNA, read in part, is TGTGCCAGCAGCTTAGAGGCGGGAAGCAATGAG. Translated, it gives CASSLEAGSNE. The complete CDR3 reads CASSLEAGSNEQFF.

This clone showed up just a few times. The missing CDR3 end, 3 residues past where the read stops, is filled in from the germline J gene. J is TRBJ2-4 and V is TRBV23-1, with a tentative D call TRBD2 (5 bases). TRBV23-1 is known as an ORF, though its function is uncertain. There are 16 residues in the CDR3. V lost 2 bases and J lost 3, with 14 bases in between. The CDR3 loop is CASSQVRGIVKNIQYF. The part of the CDR3 DNA that was read is TGCGCCAGCAGTCAAGTTCGGGGAATAGTCAAAAACATT.

This clone was seen more than once but under ten times. The sequenced fragment ends 3 residues before the CDR3 boundary, so the rest is inferred from the germline J gene. The chain recombines TRBV6-1 with TRBJ1-2, with D possibly TRBD1 on 5 matching bases. CDR1 is MNHNS and CDR2 is SASEGT in the germline V gene. CDR3 length equals 13 residues. Trimming left V 4 bases short and J 4 bases short, with 10 bases between. The sequenced CDR3 bases are TGTGCCAGCAGTGGGGGCAGCTCCTATGGC. This gives the protein CASSGGSSYG. The entire CDR3 is CASSGGSSYGYTF.

A note on this clone: The sequence runs out 3 residues before the end of the CDR3; the remainder is reconstructed from the germline J gene. The genes are TRBV19 and TRBJ2-2, with TRBD2 identical over 11 bases. Trimming cost V 3 bases and J 6 bases; bases outside gene matches: 3. The CDR3 extends over 15 amino acids. Germline-derived CDR1 and CDR2 are LNHDA and SQIVND (reference sequence). The CDR3 protein is CASSMRLAGSGELFF. CDR3 DNA, as far as it was read: TGTGCCAGTAGTATGAGACTAGCGGGATCCGGGGAG. The full variable domain, completed using reference TRBV19 and TRBJ2-2, is DGGITQSPKYLFRKEGQNVTLSCEQNLNHDAMYWYRQDPGQGLRLIYYSQIVNDFQKGDIAEGYSVSREKKESFPLTVTSAQKNPTAFYLCASSMRLAGSGELFFGEGSRLTVL.

This clone occurred a few times. The read terminates 3 residues ahead of where the CDR3 ends, so the germline J gene completes it. The V gene is TRBV7-9, the J gene TRBJ2-5; maybe TRBD1 (6 bases). V shed 5 bases and J shed 7 bases, with 17 bases lying between them. This CDR3 has 14 amino acids. Germline V gene lookup returns CDR1 SEHNR and CDR2 FQNEAQ (reference sequence). CDR3 DNA, as far as it was read: TGTGCCAGCAGCCCAGGGGTTCAACGGGGGACC. Translated, it gives CASSPGVQRGT. The complete CDR3 protein is CASSPGVQRGTQYF.

This clone is labeled large. From the germline J gene comes the end of the CDR3, since the read stops 3 residues before it. This chain uses TRBV20-1 with TRBJ2-7; 9 bases align to TRBD2. V was clipped by 1 base and J by 2 bases; unmatched bases: 6. The germline gives CDR1 DFQATT, CDR2 SNEGSKA (reference sequence). The CDR3 is made up of 15 amino acids. CDR3 DNA, as far as it was read: TGCAGTGCTAGAGGCTGGCTAGCGGGACCCTACGAG. Its protein is CSARGWLAGPYE. The whole CDR3 is CSARGWLAGPYEQYF.

A few counts support this clone. The read halts 3 residues ahead of the CDR3 end, with the missing end drawn from the germline J gene. V and J are TRBV7-9 and TRBJ1-5; 7 nucleotides align to TRBD1. From germline, CDR1 is SEHNR and CDR2 FQNEAQ (reference sequence). Trimming cost V 6 bases and J 3 bases; bases outside gene matches: 8. CDR3 size: 15 residues. CDR3 residues: CASRYDREFNQPQHF. CDR3 bases read: TGTGCCAGCAGGTACGACAGGGAATTCAATCAGCCC. Based on the CDR3 plus reference TRBV7-9 and TRBJ1-5, the full variable domain is DTGVSQNPRHKITKRGQNVTFRCDPISEHNRLYWYRQTLGQGPEFLTYFQNEAQLEKSRLLSDRFSAERPKGSFSTLEIQRTEQGDSAMYLCASRYDREFNQPQHFGDGTRLSIL.

The sample holds a few counts of this clone. The CDR3 goes on 3 residues after the read ends, and that part is filled in from the germline J gene. The genes are TRBV18 and TRBJ2-7; TRBD1 is a possible D gene (6 bases). The germline V gene has CDR1 KGHSH and CDR2 LQKENI. The CDR3 consists of 13 residues. V was shortened by 0 bases and J by 6 bases, with 9 bases between the two germline ends. This CDR3 reads CASSPPGTPEQYF. CDR3 bases read: TGTGCCAGCTCACCACCGGGGACACCCGAG.

Concerning this clone itself: The DNA ends 3 residues before the CDR3 does, and the rest of the CDR3 is filled in from the germline J gene. This chain uses TRBV30 with TRBJ2-3, with D uncertain. Germline assignment: CDR1 GTSNPN and CDR2 SVGIG (reference sequence). The germline V and J ends were trimmed by 2 bases and 0 bases, with 9 bases remaining between them. The CDR3 spans 14 residues. The CDR3 loop is CAWSLGPSTDTQYF. The part of the CDR3 DNA that was read is TGTGCCTGGAGTCTTGGGCCAAGCACAGATACG.

To note about this clone: With the read ending 3 residues before the CDR3 end, the germline J gene is used to fill in that end. This chain joins TRBV7-2 and TRBJ1-6; TRBD1 aligns across 8 bases. V trimming: 3 bases; J trimming: 7 bases; junction bases outside the gene matches: 5. This CDR3 has 15 amino acids. Per germline, CDR1 SGHTA and CDR2 FQGNSA. CDR3 in amino acids: CASSFYRTGNSPLHF. CDR3 DNA, as far as it was read: TGTGCCAGCAGCTTTTACAGGACAGGGAATTCACCC.

This clone was counted only a few times. The read ends 3 residues before the CDR3 terminus; that terminus is restored from the germline J gene. The chain links TRBV7-2 to TRBJ2-7; 8 nucleotides align to TRBD1. J gave up 3 bases and V 3 bases, and 4 bases lay outside the gene matches. In germline, CDR1 is SGHTA, CDR2 FQGNSA. CDR3 length equals 14 residues. Incomplete CDR3 DNA: TGTGCCAGCAGCTTTCGGGACAGGTTCTACGAG. This translates into CASSFRDRFYE. The entire CDR3 protein reads CASSFRDRFYEQYF.

The sample holds a few counts of this clone. The sequence runs out 3 residues before the end of the CDR3; the remainder is reconstructed from the germline J gene. The J gene is TRBJ2-7, the V gene TRBV5-1; TRBD2 matches at 8 bases. This CDR3 region has 14 residues. The trim removed 0 bases at V and 4 bases at J, leaving 3 bases unmatched. Looked up from germline, CDR1 is SGHRS and CDR2 is YFSETQ. CDR3 DNA, as far as it was read: TGCGCCAGCAGCTTGGGGGCGGGGGGATACGAG. It yields the protein CASSLGAGGYE. The entire CDR3 sequence reads CASSLGAGGYEQYF.

A note on this clone: The CDR3 is cut off 3 residues early in the read; its end comes from the germline J gene. The chain uses TRBV18 and TRBJ1-1, with D perhaps TRBD1 (6 bases). CDR1 and CDR2 (germline): KGHSH, LQKENI. This CDR3 has 14 amino acids. V shed 5 bases and J shed 4 bases, with 14 bases lying between them. The DNA read from the CDR3 is TGTGCCAGCTCATTTCGGACAGACGGCACTGAA. It codes for CASSFRTDGTE. The CDR3 as a whole reads CASSFRTDGTEAFF. The full variable domain, rest sourced from reference TRBV18 and TRBJ1-1, is NAGVMQNPRHLVRRRGQEARLRCSPMKGHSHVYWYRQLPEEGLKFMVYLQKENIIDESGMPKERFSAEFPKEGPSILRIQQVVRGDSAAYFCASSFRTDGTEAFFGQGTRLTVV.

A few counts support this clone. The read is 3 residues too short to cover the CDR3 end, so that end is filled in from the germline J gene. The chain recombines TRBV30 with TRBJ2-7; 7 bases are shared with TRBD1. Losses at the gene ends were 3 bases for V and 3 bases for J; bases not matched to a gene: 5. This CDR3 spans 13 amino acids. CDR1 GTSNPN and CDR2 SVGIG come from the germline V gene (reference sequence). The covered CDR3 bases are TGTGCCTGGAGGGCCGGGACAGACTACGAG. As protein: CAWRAGTDYE. The full CDR3 protein reads CAWRAGTDYEQYF.

Worth noting for this clone: The CDR3 is cut off 3 residues early in the read; its end comes from the germline J gene. The J gene is TRBJ2-7, the V gene TRBV7-6; 9 nucleotides line up with TRBD1. The CDR3 spans 16 residues. The trim removed 0 bases at V and 1 base at J, leaving 4 bases unmatched. Germline V gives CDR1 SGHVS, CDR2 FNYEAQ. The DNA read from the CDR3 is TGTGCCAGCAGCTTAGCCGGGACAGGGTGGTCCTACGAG. Its translation: CASSLAGTGWSYE. The whole CDR3 is CASSLAGTGWSYEQYF.

This clone was observed a few times. The read ends 3 residues early relative to the CDR3; the germline J gene fills the gap. The chain has TRBV7-9 and TRBJ2-1; TRBD2 agrees at 7 bases. CDR3 length: 13 residues. Trimming at V came to 6 bases and at J to 8 bases, leaving 7 bases not matched to a gene. Germline values: CDR1 SEHNR, CDR2 FQNEAQ (reference sequence). Incomplete CDR3 DNA: TGTGCCAGCAGACCCACTAGCGTAGATGAG. Its translation: CASRPTSVDE. The whole CDR3 region reads CASRPTSVDEQFF.

In the case of this clone: The read ends 3 residues shy of where the CDR3 ends; the end is completed using the germline J gene. The genes are TRBV19 and TRBJ1-4, with D possibly matching TRBD1 (5 bases). This CDR3 is built from 16 residues. V was shortened by 7 bases and J by 8 bases, with 23 bases between the two germline ends. Per germline, CDR1 LNHDA and CDR2 SQIVND (reference sequence). CDR3 DNA, as far as it was read: TGTGCCAGTAATTCCCTCCCGTGGGGCTCAAAGGAAAAA. This translates into CASNSLPWGSKEK. In full, the CDR3 is CASNSLPWGSKEKLFF.

About this clone: The read stops 3 residues short of the end of the CDR3; the missing end is completed from the germline J gene. V usage is TRBV11-2 and J usage is TRBJ1-2, with 7 bases aligning to TRBD1. Trimming cost V 1 base and J 6 bases; bases outside gene matches: 2. This CDR3 contains 13 residues. Per germline, CDR1 SGHAT and CDR2 FQNNGV. The CDR3 sequence: CASSLGTGDGYTF. The sequenced part of the CDR3 DNA is TGTGCCAGCAGCTTAGGCACAGGGGATGGC.

Concerning this clone itself: Read coverage stops 3 residues before the CDR3 terminus; the germline J gene supplies the remainder. This chain joins TRBV6-2 or TRBV6-3 and TRBJ2-3, with 9 nucleotides matching TRBD1. CDR3 length: 12 residues. The germline CDR1 and CDR2 sequences are MNHEY and SVGEGT. Losses at the gene ends were 6 bases for V and 8 bases for J; bases not matched to a gene: 3. The CDR3 protein is CASSRDRVTQYF. The sequenced CDR3 bases are TGTGCCAGCAGCCGGGACAGGGTTACG.

There are a few counts of this clone. CDR3 residues: CASSIAQGGYEQYF. CDR3 DNA, as far as it was read: TGTGCCAGTAGTATTGCCCAGGGGGGTTACGAG. The chain employs TRBV19 and TRBJ2-7; possible D gene TRBD1, 7 bases. Read data end 3 residues before the CDR3 end; the end is taken from the germline J gene. Trimming pared 3 bases from V and 4 bases from J, leaving 13 bases between. Per the germline V gene, CDR1 is LNHDA and CDR2 is SQIVND (reference sequence). This CDR3 has 14 residues.

Regarding this clone: The CDR3 end lies 3 residues beyond the end of the read and is filled in from the germline J gene. The V and J genes are TRBV18 and TRBJ2-1; 9 nucleotides match TRBD1. CDR1 KGHSH and CDR2 LQKENI come from the germline V gene. The CDR3 covers 17 residues. The junction had 6 bases not matched to a gene; V was cut back by 3 bases and J by 0 bases. CDR3 in amino acids: CASSPQTGGSSYNEQFF. CDR3 DNA, as far as it was read: TGTGCCAGCTCACCGCAGACAGGGGGGAGCTCCTACAATGAG.

This clone was picked up many times. The read halts 3 residues ahead of the CDR3 end, with the missing end drawn from the germline J gene. This sequence joins TRBV7-3 and TRBJ1-6; 9 positions agree with TRBD1. The CDR3 consists of 16 residues. V lost 5 bases to trimming and J lost 5 bases; unmatched junction nucleotides: 7. Germline V CDR1 and CDR2: SGHTA, FQGTGA. Partial CDR3 DNA: TGTGCCAGCAGCCCCCGGACAGGGGCGGATAATTCACCC. Amino acids: CASSPRTGADNSP. The whole CDR3 protein reads CASSPRTGADNSPLHF.

This CDR3 is CASSSGHPYSTDTQYF. The sequenced part of the CDR3 DNA is TGTGCCAGCAGCTCGGGACACCCCTATAGCACAGATACG. This rearrangement joins TRBV13 to TRBJ2-3, with D possibly matching TRBD1 (6 bases). The CDR3 end falls 3 residues outside the read, so it is completed with the germline J gene. V was shortened by 4 bases and J by 0 bases, with 14 bases between the two germline ends. Germline V gives CDR1 PRHDT, CDR2 FYEKMQ (reference sequence). The CDR3 runs to 16 residues.

This clone was picked up many times. Read sequence stops 3 residues before the CDR3 end, and the germline J gene provides the missing end. The chain carries TRBV7-9 and TRBJ2-1; 10 bases map to TRBD1. V dropped 5 bases and J dropped 2; count of bases not matched to a gene: 3. The germline CDR1 and CDR2 sequences are SEHNR and FQNEAQ (reference sequence). This CDR3 region has 15 residues. CDR3 DNA, as far as it was read: TGTGCCAGCAGCCGGGACAGGGGAACCTACAATGAG. Its translation: CASSRDRGTYNE. The whole CDR3 sequence reads CASSRDRGTYNEQFF.